This T cell receptor (beta chain) was captured by sequencing in a study of lymphopenia after photon versus proton radiotherapy. Overall study findings and caveats: Oligoclonal CD8+ Temra expansion after nadir drove photon patients' diversity drop. Relative stability marked proton patients; photon patients lost diversity and naive cells. Authors raise, but do not show, better survival with proton therapy. Larger post-nadir TCR diversity loss correlated inversely with survival in deceased patients.

Germline V lookup: CDR1 SGDLS, CDR2 YYNGEE. The CDR3 length is 17 residues. Trimming shortened V by 0 bases and J by 3 bases, and 13 bases separated the two germline ends. About this clone: Its antigen remains unknown.

This table comes from immunoSEQ multiplex PCR, and its TCRdb copy is limited to in-frame clones, with some not included. Of about 15,000 clones in the sample, under 90% were seen once. This TCR was sampled from a man between 65 and 85 years old with pancreatic cancer. The V and J genes are TRBV9 and TRBJ2-6, with TRBD2 as a possible D gene (5 bases). This material consisted of peripheral blood, taken from a patient treated with proton-based radiotherapy. The CDR3 is CASSVGGNPGGANVLTF. The DNA of the CDR3 is TGTGCCAGCAGCGTAGGAGGGAATCCTGGTGGGGCCAACGTCCTGACTTTC.